This T cell receptor (beta chain) was identified in a study of T cells after yellow fever vaccination. Study background: When fractions had low cell numbers, they were prepared with SMART-Seq v4 Ultra Low Input.

5'RACE template switching added a universal primer site and UMIs to TCR cDNA. Via MiXCR, TCRdb re-called the 5' RACE reads, giving one row per CDR3 protein. The table shows a few hundred thousand distinct CDR3 sequences, with 8% to 9.5% occurring only once. Study-wide findings and caveats: At around 96% for CD4 and about 87% for CD8, most primary-vaccination clones showed up again after the booster.

In its sample, this clonotype was seen many times. Antigen specificity is unknown. Per germline, CDR1 LNHNV and CDR2 YYDKDF (reference sequence). The trim removed 4 bases at V and 0 bases at J, leaving 2 bases unmatched. CDR3 length: 14 residues. Specimen: PBMCs, collected approximately 47 days after the first yellow fever vaccination. The sequence was obtained from a man aged 18 to 30 who received the YFV17D yellow fever vaccine. The chain employs TRBV15 and TRBJ2-5; 7 bases match TRBD2. The CDR3 DNA is TGTGCCACCAGCAAACTAGCGTACCAAGAGACCCAGTACTTC. Translated, it gives CATSKLAYQETQYF.